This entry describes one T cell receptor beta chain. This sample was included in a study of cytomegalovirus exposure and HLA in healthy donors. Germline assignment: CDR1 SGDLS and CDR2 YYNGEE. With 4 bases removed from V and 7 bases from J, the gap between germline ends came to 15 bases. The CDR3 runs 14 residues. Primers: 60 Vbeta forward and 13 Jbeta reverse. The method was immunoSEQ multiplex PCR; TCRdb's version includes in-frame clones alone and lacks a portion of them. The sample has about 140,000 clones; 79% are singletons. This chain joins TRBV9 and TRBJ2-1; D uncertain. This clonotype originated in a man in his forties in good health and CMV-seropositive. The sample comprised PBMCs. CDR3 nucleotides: TGTGCCAGCAGCTTCGGGTCCCCGAGGAATGAGCAGTTCTTC. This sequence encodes CASSFGSPRNEQFF.